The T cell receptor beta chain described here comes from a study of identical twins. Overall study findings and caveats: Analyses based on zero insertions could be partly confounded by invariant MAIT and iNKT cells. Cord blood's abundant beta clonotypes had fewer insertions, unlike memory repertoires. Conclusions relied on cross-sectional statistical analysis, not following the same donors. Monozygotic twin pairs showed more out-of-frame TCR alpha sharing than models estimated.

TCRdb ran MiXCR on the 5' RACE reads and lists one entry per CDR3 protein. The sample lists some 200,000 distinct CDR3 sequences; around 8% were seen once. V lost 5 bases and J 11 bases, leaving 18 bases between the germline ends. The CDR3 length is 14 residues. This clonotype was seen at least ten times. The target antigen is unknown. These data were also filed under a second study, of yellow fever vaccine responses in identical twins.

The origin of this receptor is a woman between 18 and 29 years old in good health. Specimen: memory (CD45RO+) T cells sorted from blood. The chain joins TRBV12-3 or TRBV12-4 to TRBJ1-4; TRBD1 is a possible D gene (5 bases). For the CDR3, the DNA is TGTGCCAGCAGTCAAACCCAGGGAGCTGGGAAACTGTTTTTT. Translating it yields CASSQTQGAGKLFF.